This T cell receptor beta chain was documented in a study of shared clonotypes between healthy human individuals. Assay: immunoSEQ multiplex PCR; the TCRdb copy retains only in-frame clones and omits some. This table holds more than 2 million clones, 85% to 95% found once. V trimming: 2 bases; J trimming: 6 bases; junction bases outside the gene matches: 6. The CDR3 consists of 14 residues. Germline CDR1 reads SNHLY; CDR2 reads FYNNEI. This sequence originates from a man aged 18 to 29 in good health. This rearrangement joins TRBV2 to TRBJ2-7, with 8 bases that match TRBD1. What was sequenced was naive CD4+ T cells sorted from blood. The sample's subset: CD45RA+ positively selected. The CDR3 nucleotides are TGTGCCAGCAGTGAATCCCCAGGGGGCTCCGAGCAGTACTTC. Translation gives CASSESPGGSEQYF. The variable domain in full, completed from reference TRBV2 and TRBJ2-7, reads EPEVTQTPSHQVTQMGQEVILRCVPISNHLYFYWYRQILGQKVEFLVSFYNNEISEKSEIFDDQFSVERPDGSNFTLKIRSTKLEDSAMYFCASSESPGGSEQYFGPGTRLTVT.